A single sample gave rise to the 28 T cell receptor beta chains below, sequenced in a study of CD8+CD57+ T cells in acquired aplastic anemia. Genomic DNA served as template for TCR beta VDJ and CDR3 profiling. TCRdb re-called the reads with MiXCR, one entry per CDR3 protein. The sample lists some 120,000 distinct CDR3 sequences; nearly 40% were seen once. The patients chosen for sequencing had shown expansion of CD8+CD57+ cells (detected by flow cytometry). Sequencing was performed on sorted CD4+, CD8+, or CD8+CD57+ T cells (not recorded which) from PBMCs. Receptors were obtained from a human donor with aplastic anemia.

This clonotype came up many times. The rearrangement uses TRBV20-1 and TRBJ1-1; D is uncertain. CDR3 length: 14 amino acids. Trimming cost V 6 bases and J 3 bases, with 17 bases left between them. CDR1 and CDR2 (germline): DFQATT, SNEGSKA (reference sequence). CDR3 region: CSAAHQIRDTEAFF. Here the CDR3 DNA reads TGCAGTGCAGCACATCAAATTCGGGACACTGAAGCTTTCTTT.

This clonotype was counted at least ten times. The genes are TRBV4-2 and TRBJ1-2; D gene uncertain. Per germline, CDR1 LGHNA and CDR2 YNFKEQ. The V and J ends lost 0 bases and 8 bases respectively, with 7 bases between them. The CDR3 consists of 12 residues. The CDR3 reads CASSQDRIGYTF. The CDR3 bases are TGTGCCAGCAGCCAAGATCGAATAGGCTACACCTTC.

This clonotype was observed at least ten times. V usage is TRBV6-2 or TRBV6-3 and J usage is TRBJ2-7; D is undetermined. CDR1 is MNHEY and CDR2 is SVGEGT in the germline V gene. The CDR3 sequence is 13 residues long. V lost 0 bases to trimming and J lost 5 bases, with 8 bases between them. CDR3 sequence: CASSYSYKDEQYF. CDR3 DNA: TGTGCCAGCAGTTACTCATATAAGGACGAGCAGTACTTC.

A word on this clonotype: At one end the junction does not follow the germline gene, possibly because of a read error. The chain uses TRBV5-1 and TRBJ1-4; D is possibly TRBD1 (5 bases). The germline V gene encodes CDR1 SGHRS and CDR2 YFSETQ. The CDR3 contains 15 residues. The CDR3 loop is CASSLTGVDSEKLFF. Written as DNA, the CDR3 is TGTGCCAGCAGCTTGACGGGGGTCGACAGTGAAAAACTGTTTTTT.

This chain connects TRBV20-1 to TRBJ2-3, with 15 bases matching TRBD2. CDR1 DFQATT and CDR2 SNEGSKA come from the germline V gene (reference sequence). J was trimmed by 4 bases and V by 6 bases; bases with no gene match: 14. CDR3 length: 18 amino acids. This chain's CDR3 is CSAMRGLAGGRGADTQYF. For the CDR3, the DNA is TGCAGTGCAATGCGGGGACTAGCGGGAGGAAGGGGTGCAGATACGCAGTATTTT.

This clonotype was seen repeatedly, ten times or more. The gene calls are TRBV4-2 and TRBJ1-1; D gene ambiguous. CDR3 size: 13 residues. The germline CDR1 and CDR2 sequences are LGHNA and YNFKEQ. Deletions cut 4 bases from V and 7 bases from J, with 13 bases between. CDR3 region: CASSRDQNYEAFF. As DNA, the CDR3 is TGTGCCAGCAGCCGAGACCAAAACTATGAAGCTTTCTTT.

As regards this clonotype: One end of the junction is discordant with germline, which a read error may explain. The chain combines TRBV9 with TRBJ1-2, with D maybe TRBD1 (5 bases). CDR3 length: 16 amino acids. From germline, CDR1 is SGDLS and CDR2 YYNGEE. The CDR3 is CAGSVSQGPDNYGYTF. The CDR3, as DNA: TGTGCCGGCAGCGTCAGTCAGGGACCGGATAACTATGGCTACACCTTC.

This clonotype was recorded at least ten times. The V gene is TRBV11-2, the J gene TRBJ2-5, with 7 bases lining up with TRBD2. With V trimmed by 6 bases and J by 5 bases, 9 bases remained unmatched. This CDR3 contains 14 residues. Germline V gene sequence: CDR1 SGHAT, CDR2 FQNNGV. Written as DNA, the CDR3 is TGTGCCAGCAGATGGGCAGGGAGGGACGAGACCCAGTACTTC. It yields the protein CASRWAGRDETQYF.

This clonotype occurred once. This rearrangement joins TRBV7-3 to TRBJ2-2; TRBD1 matches 8 bases. The CDR3 is 15 residues long. V shed 6 bases, J shed 2 bases, and the junction held 5 bases outside the gene matches. Germline V gene sequence: CDR1 SGHTA, CDR2 FQGTGA. The CDR3 nucleotides are TGTGCCAGCAGAGAGGACAGGGATAACACCGGGGAGCTGTTTTTT. Amino acid sequence: CASREDRDNTGELFF.

At least ten counts were recorded for this clonotype. CDR3 sequence: CASSSRQRHTEAFF. For the CDR3, the DNA is TGTGCCAGCAGTTCTAGACAGCGGCACACTGAAGCTTTCTTT. This chain uses TRBV6-5 with TRBJ1-1, with a possible D match to TRBD1 (5 bases). The germline CDR1 and CDR2 sequences are MNHEY and SVGAGI. V lost 4 bases and J lost 3, with 12 bases in between. CDR3 length: 14 residues.

In the case of this clonotype: A much larger clone lies a single base off, so this may be a read error. The V call is TRBV11-2, the J call TRBJ1-2; 9 bases are shared with TRBD1. CDR1 is SGHAT, CDR2 FQNNGV, per germline. The CDR3 extends over 14 amino acids. The CDR3 DNA reads as TGTCCCAGCAGCTTAGGATGGACAGGGGATGGCTACACCTTC. Protein product: CPSSLGWTGDGYTF.

The CDR3 loop is CNLTGTVGYNEQFF. The DNA for the CDR3 is TGCAACCTTACGGGGACAGTAGGCTACAATGAGCAGTTCTTC. The chain has TRBV29-1 and TRBJ2-1, with 7 bases matching TRBD1. CDR1 SQVTM and CDR2 ANQGSEA come from the germline V gene. The CDR3 totals 14 residues.

This clonotype appeared many times. The CDR3 DNA follows: TGTGCCAGTAGTATAATCACGGGCCCGAGCACAGATACGCAGTATTTT. Its translation is CASSIITGPSTDTQYF. The chain carries TRBV19 and TRBJ2-3, with unresolved D. CDR1 is LNHDA and CDR2 is SQIVND in the germline V gene (reference sequence). The length of the CDR3 is 16 residues. V lost 2 bases to trimming and J lost 0 bases, with 12 bases between them.

About this clonotype itself: A read error is possible here, since a much larger clone lies one base away. This rearrangement joins TRBV5-1 to TRBJ2-3, with 9 bases that match TRBD2. V dropped 7 bases and J dropped 3; count of bases not matched to a gene: 9. Per the germline V gene, CDR1 is SGHRS and CDR2 is YFSETQ. CDR3 length: 15 amino acids. The CDR3 DNA follows: TGCGCCAGCGGCGTTTTTAGCGGGGGAACAGATACGCAGTATTTT. Translation: CASGVFSGGTDTQYF.

The chain links TRBV10-3 to TRBJ1-2; TRBD1 agrees at 10 bases. The CDR3 spans 13 residues. Unmatched junction bases numbered 2, after V lost 6 bases and J lost 4 bases. Germline V gene lookup returns CDR1 ENHRY and CDR2 SYGVKD. The DNA of the CDR3 is TGTGCCATCAGGACAGGGGGCGTCTATGGCTACACCTTC. Translated, it gives CAIRTGGVYGYTF.

The chain combines TRBV24-1 with TRBJ1-1; TRBD1 matches 9 bases. V shed 9 bases, J shed 6 bases, and the junction held 16 bases outside the gene matches. The V gene's germline CDR1 is KGHDR and CDR2 SFDVKD. The length of the CDR3 is 16 residues. CDR3 in amino acids: CATRDKFGQGSPEAFF. The CDR3 coding sequence is TGTGCCACCCGAGACAAGTTTGGACAGGGGAGCCCTGAAGCTTTCTTT.

The rearrangement links TRBV2 to TRBJ1-3; maybe TRBD1 (5 bases). V was pared by 5 bases and J by 1 base, with 12 bases between. This CDR3 has 15 residues. Germline CDR1 SNHLY, CDR2 FYNNEI. The CDR3 loop is CASSPGAGSGNTIYF. The CDR3 nucleotides read TGTGCCAGCAGTCCCGGGGCTGGGTCTGGAAACACCATATATTTT.

About this clonotype itself: Given a much more abundant clone one base away, this may be a read error. This chain joins TRBV4-2 and TRBJ2-7; no reliable D call. Germline CDR1 reads LGHNA; CDR2 reads YNFKEQ. The CDR3 runs to 16 residues. V dropped 2 bases and J dropped 6 bases, with 20 bases sitting between them. CDR3 loop: CASSQNPAQRAVEQYF. DNA of the CDR3: TGTGCCAGCAGCCAAAACCCAGCCCAACGGGCGGTCGAGCAGTACTTC.

This clonotype was seen ten or more times. Written as DNA, the CDR3 is TGTGCCAGCAGGAACAGGGATGAAGCTTTCTTT. This translates into CASRNRDEAFF. This chain joins TRBV6-6 and TRBJ1-1; possibly TRBD1 for D (6 bases). Germline V lookup: CDR1 MNHNY, CDR2 SVGAGI (reference sequence). V lost 6 bases to trimming and J lost 7 bases, with 9 bases between them. The CDR3 has 11 amino acids.

The J gene is TRBJ2-7, the V gene TRBV7-2, with TRBD1 matching 9 bases. Germline-derived CDR1 and CDR2 are SGHTA and FQGNSA. Losses at the gene ends were 6 bases for V and 2 bases for J; bases not matched to a gene: 8. The length of the CDR3 is 15 residues. CDR3: CASRSGTGYPYEQYF. CDR3 bases: TGTGCCAGCAGGTCCGGGACAGGGTATCCCTACGAGCAGTACTTC.

About this clonotype: Possible read error: a much larger clone is one base away. The CDR3 carries no conserved terminal phenylalanine or tryptophan, so it likely arises from a read error. The V call is TRBV5-1, the J call TRBJ2-1; tentative D call: TRBD2 (6 bases). CDR1 is SGHRS, CDR2 YFSETQ, per germline. The CDR3 is made up of 15 amino acids. V gave up 0 bases and J gave up 0 bases, with 7 bases separating them. Here the CDR3 reads CASSLGGGSYNEQFL. CDR3 nucleotide sequence: TGCGCCAGCAGCTTGGGGGGAGGCTCCTACAATGAGCAGTTCCTC.

At least ten counts were recorded for this clonotype. The rearrangement links TRBV7-6 to TRBJ2-2, with D possibly matching TRBD2 (5 bases). Deletions cut 3 bases from V and 2 bases from J, with 16 bases between. The CDR3 covers 17 residues. Germline values: CDR1 SGHVS, CDR2 FNYEAQ. This CDR3 reads CASSFYGNHPNTGELFF. The CDR3 DNA sequence: TGTGCCAGCAGCTTTTACGGGAATCATCCAAACACCGGGGAGCTGTTTTTT.

This clonotype came up many times. The rearrangement joins TRBV7-3 to TRBJ1-1; weak D call: TRBD1 (5 bases). Trimming stripped 2 bases from V and 4 bases from J, with 8 bases between. Germline CDR1 SGHTA, CDR2 FQGTGA. CDR3 length: 13 residues. The CDR3 DNA reads TGTGCCAGCAGCTTATCAGGGTTCACTGAAGCTTTCTTT. It specifies CASSLSGFTEAFF.

The chain carries TRBV24-1 and TRBJ2-1; 10 bases are shared with TRBD2. Germline assignment: CDR1 KGHDR and CDR2 SFDVKD. The V gene end was trimmed by 7 bases and the J gene end by 9 bases; junction bases not matched to a gene: 11. This CDR3 contains 15 residues. CDR3 amino acids: CATSGRPGTSAEQFF. DNA of the CDR3: TGTGCCACCAGCGGCCGACCCGGGACTAGCGCTGAGCAGTTCTTC.

Worth noting for this clonotype: One end of the junction does not line up with germline, which may come from a read error. CDR3 coding DNA: TGTGCCATCAAGGCGGGGCAGCACAGAGATACGCGGTATTTT. This gives the protein CAIKAGQHRDTRYF. The chain employs TRBV10-3 and TRBJ2-3, with a possible D match to TRBD2 (6 bases). The CDR3 length is 14 residues. The germline gives CDR1 ENHRY, CDR2 SYGVKD.

DNA for the CDR3: TGCGCCAGCGGGAGGCAATTCGGCTACGAGCAGTACTTC. It is translated as CASGRQFGYEQYF. J is TRBJ2-7 and V is TRBV10-2, with a weak D call TRBD2 (6 bases). The CDR3 length is 13 residues. The ends were cut back, 8 bases at V and 3 bases at J, with 14 bases in the middle. The germline V gene has CDR1 WSHSY and CDR2 SAAADI.

The chain recombines TRBV2 with TRBJ1-1; D call uncertain. Deletions cut 6 bases from V and 1 base from J, with 18 bases between. Germline CDR1 reads SNHLY; CDR2 reads FYNNEI. The CDR3 extends over 16 amino acids. The CDR3 region has the DNA TGTGCCAGCAGAGATCGGACGGGGAACTCGAACACTGAAGCTTTCTTT. This codes for CASRDRTGNSNTEAFF.

This clonotype was observed at least ten times. The rearrangement joins TRBV20-1 to TRBJ2-1, with D unclear. The CDR3 extends over 12 amino acids. CDR1 and CDR2 from the germline V gene are DFQATT and SNEGSKA (reference sequence). V was pared by 7 bases and J by 4 bases, with 11 bases between. The CDR3 nucleotides read TGCAGTGTTAAAGGCTTATACAATGAGCAGTTCTTC. Its protein product is CSVKGLYNEQFF.